The sequence of this T cell receptor (beta chain) was determined in a study of blood T cell repertoires in COVID-19. Study background: Samples came from the United States, Italy and Spain, spanning acute and convalescent COVID-19. In each case, the material was cDNA or gDNA derived from T cells, B-cell-depleted T cells, or PBMCs.

Measured with immunoSEQ multiplex PCR; TCRdb has only the in-frame clones, and not every one. The data hold 120,000 to 150,000 clones, with 89% observed a single time. Per the germline V gene, CDR1 is MRHNA and CDR2 is SNTAGT. The V segment lost 8 bases and the J segment 6 bases; nucleotides outside the gene matches: 7. The CDR3 is 14 amino acids. Specimen: peripheral blood. The chain has TRBV6-4 and TRBJ2-1, with 10 bases that match TRBD2. The sequence was collected from a human donor in a cohort sampled during active COVID-19. For the CDR3, the DNA is TGTGCCAGCTCCCCAGCGGGGGGGGGCAATGAGCAGTTCTTC. This sequence encodes CASSPAGGGNEQFF.